A selection of T cell receptor beta chains follows, all from one sample in a study of shared clonotypes between healthy human individuals. Profiled with immunoSEQ multiplex PCR; TCRdb holds only in-frame clones, not every one. This table holds hundreds of thousands of clones, about 74% found once. Source material: memory CD4+ T cells sorted from blood. The receptors were sampled from a woman under 40 in good health. Each CDR3 is given with its conserved first and last residue. The D gene is left open where the match is weak.

v_gene	d_gene	j_gene	CDR3nt	CDR3aa
TRBV5-1	-	TRBJ2-2	TGCGCCAGCAGTTTTCTTGAAAGCGGGGAGCTGTTTTTT	CASSFLESGELFF
TRBV10-3	TRBD1	TRBJ1-4	TGTGCCATCAGTGAGTCGGCCGGGACAGGGAGTGAAAAACTGTTTTTT	CAISESAGTGSEKLFF
TRBV5-8	-	TRBJ1-1	TGTGCCAGCCGTCTAGCCGGGGGGCCCTCTGAAGCTTTCTTT	CASRLAGGPSEAFF
TRBV5-6	TRBD2	TRBJ2-7	TGTGCCAGCAGCTTGCGCGTGGGACTAGCGGGAGCCCACGAGCAGTACTTC	CASSLRVGLAGAHEQYF
TRBV7-8	-	TRBJ1-1	TGTGCCAGCAGTTTTACGGGTTTCGGCAAGAACACTGAAGCTTTCTTT	CASSFTGFGKNTEAFF
TRBV19	-	TRBJ2-2	TGTGCCAGTAGGGGGACGCCGAACACCGGGGAGCTGTTTTTT	CASRGTPNTGELFF
TRBV5-1	-	TRBJ1-2	TGCGCCAGCAGCTCGACAGCAAACTATGGCTACACCTTC	CASSSTANYGYTF
TRBV6-6	-	TRBJ1-1	TGTGCCAGCAGACGAGGGTTCAGCACTGAAGCTTTCTTT	CASRRGFSTEAFF
TRBV28	-	TRBJ1-2	TGTGCCAGCCAAAAGCCTCAGGCCGGCTATGGCTACACCTTC	CASQKPQAGYGYTF
TRBV7-2	TRBD2	TRBJ2-1	TGTGCCAGCAGCTTGATTGGGACTAGCATCTACAATGAGCAGTTCTTC	CASSLIGTSIYNEQFF